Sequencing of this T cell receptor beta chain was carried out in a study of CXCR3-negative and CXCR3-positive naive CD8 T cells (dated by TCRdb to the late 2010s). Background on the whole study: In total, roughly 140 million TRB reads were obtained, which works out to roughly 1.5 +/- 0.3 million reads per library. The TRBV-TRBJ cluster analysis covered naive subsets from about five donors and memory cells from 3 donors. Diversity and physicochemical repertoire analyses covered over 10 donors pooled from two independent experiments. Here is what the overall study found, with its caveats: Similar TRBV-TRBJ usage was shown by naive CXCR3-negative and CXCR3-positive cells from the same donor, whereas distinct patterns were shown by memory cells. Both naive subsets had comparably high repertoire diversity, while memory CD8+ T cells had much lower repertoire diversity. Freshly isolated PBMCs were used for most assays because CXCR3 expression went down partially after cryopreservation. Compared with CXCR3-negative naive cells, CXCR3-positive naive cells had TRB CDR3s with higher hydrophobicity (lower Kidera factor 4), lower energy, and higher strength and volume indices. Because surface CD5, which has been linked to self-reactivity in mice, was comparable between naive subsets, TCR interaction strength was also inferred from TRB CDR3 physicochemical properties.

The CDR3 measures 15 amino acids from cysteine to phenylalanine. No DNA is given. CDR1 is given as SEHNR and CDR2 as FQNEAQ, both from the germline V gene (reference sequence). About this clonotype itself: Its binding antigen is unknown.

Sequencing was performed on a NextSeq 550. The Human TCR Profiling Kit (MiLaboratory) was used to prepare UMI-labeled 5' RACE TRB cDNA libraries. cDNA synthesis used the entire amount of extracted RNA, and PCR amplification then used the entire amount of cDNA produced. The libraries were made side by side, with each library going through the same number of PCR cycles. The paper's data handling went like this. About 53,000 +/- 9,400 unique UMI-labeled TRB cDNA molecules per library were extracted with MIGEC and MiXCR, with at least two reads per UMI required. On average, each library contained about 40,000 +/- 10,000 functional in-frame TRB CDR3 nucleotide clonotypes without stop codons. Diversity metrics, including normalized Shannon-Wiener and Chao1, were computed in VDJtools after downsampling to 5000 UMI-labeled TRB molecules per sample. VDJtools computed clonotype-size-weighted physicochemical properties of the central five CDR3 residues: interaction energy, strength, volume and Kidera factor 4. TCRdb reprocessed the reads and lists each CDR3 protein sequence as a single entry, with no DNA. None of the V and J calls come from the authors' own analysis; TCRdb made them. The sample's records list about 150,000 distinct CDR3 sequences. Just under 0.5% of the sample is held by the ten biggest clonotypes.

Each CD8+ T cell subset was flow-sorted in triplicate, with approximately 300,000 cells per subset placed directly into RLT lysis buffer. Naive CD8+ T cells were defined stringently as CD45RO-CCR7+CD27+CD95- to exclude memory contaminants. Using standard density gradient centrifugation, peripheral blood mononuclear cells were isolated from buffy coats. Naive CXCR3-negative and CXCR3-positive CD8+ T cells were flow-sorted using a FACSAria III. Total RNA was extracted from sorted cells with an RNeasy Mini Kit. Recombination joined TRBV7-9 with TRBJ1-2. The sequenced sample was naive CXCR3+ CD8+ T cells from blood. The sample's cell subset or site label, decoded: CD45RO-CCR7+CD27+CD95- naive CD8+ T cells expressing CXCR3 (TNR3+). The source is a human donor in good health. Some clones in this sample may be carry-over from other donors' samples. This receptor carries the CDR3 CASSLVQASHHGYTF. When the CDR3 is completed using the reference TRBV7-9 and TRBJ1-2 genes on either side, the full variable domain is DTGVSQNPRHKITKRGQNVTFRCDPISEHNRLYWYRQTLGQGPEFLTYFQNEAQLEKSRLLSDRFSAERPKGSFSTLEIQRTEQGDSAMYLCASSLVQASHHGYTFGSGTRLTVV.